Here is one TCR beta chain with its context. Its antigen is still unknown. Base qualities are not recorded, but no much larger clone differs from it by a single base. Enrolling through a virtual design, the prospective study's participants ranged in age from roughly 18 to 95 years and lived across about two dozen United States geographic areas. In the prospective study, cohorts were assigned on the basis of participant-reported clinical history obtained from a screening survey and a study questionnaire. Exposed participants had been in contact, within 2 weeks of entering the study, with a person who had a PCR-confirmed or clinician-diagnosed case of COVID-19. Mobile phlebotomists in the prospective study collected whole blood, serum and a nasopharyngeal or oropharyngeal swab from every participant. Participants in the prospective study had the option to provide additional blood draws and questionnaires over an approximately 2-month period. Blood samples from the prospective study were shipped frozen or at room temperature prior to DNA extraction.

TCRbeta CDR3 regions were amplified from genomic DNA by means of the immunoSEQ Assay, a bias-controlled multiplex PCR. Concerning the study's data processing: Nucleated cell counts per sample were estimated from amplification of reference gene primers within the assay. To quantify the absolute abundance of each unique TCRbeta CDR3 rearrangement, sequence reads were collapsed and filtered. Productive Simpson clonality was computed per sample as the square root of Simpson's diversity index over productive rearrangements. Sourced from immuneACCESS, this table was stored by TCRdb with only in-frame sequences that have V and J called. A share of the clones is absent; for the studies checked, an unresolved V gene accounts for under half, and the remainder has no known explanation. V and J calls and clone size follow that table, whereas D and trimming were derived from the DNA. Counted in this sample were some 340,000 clones; roughly nine tenths of them appeared once. The ten largest clones capture around 3.9% of the sample.

The data originate from a study of blood T cell repertoires in COVID-19 (dated by TCRdb to 2018 to 2021). For the study in its entirety: Samples covering the acute and convalescent phases of COVID-19 were provided by collaborators in the United States, Italy and Spain. Sample metadata almost always included a de-identified subject ID, COVID-19 status, age in years and sex. The repertoires were released in a freely available public database meant as a resource for research on the immune response to SARS-CoV-2. The material from the prospective study consisted of cDNA or gDNA derived from T cells, B-cell-depleted T cells, or PBMCs. The samples were drawn from the first 160 participants of the ongoing ImmuneRACE study and from 950 to 1,500 subjects provided by 6 global collaborators. Subjects who had been exposed to COVID-19, were actively infected with it, or had recovered from it provided the deeply sampled blood TCRbeta repertoires that made up the dataset. Where available, HLA class I and class II types were taken from metadata supplied by the sample provider and were not determined by assay-based typing.

V is pruned by 6 bases and J by 1 base, leaving 4 bases of the junction without a gene match. The CDR3 runs 15 residues from the cysteine to the phenylalanine. Here the CDR3 DNA is all that survives: 45 bases in frame from base 1. From the germline V gene, CDR1 is MNHEY and CDR2 is SVGAGI. Points the paper makes about the study in general: The quantity of clinical and demographic metadata differed by source and by participant and was supplied without curation.

The sequence derives from a woman in her twenties or thirties who had been exposed to COVID-19. Recombination linked TRBV6-5 to TRBJ2-4, with TRBD1 identical over 9 junction bases. The specimen sequenced was PBMCs or T cells enriched from blood (not recorded which). The encoded CDR3 is CASSTGGSAKNIQYF. The nucleotide sequence is given as TGTGCCAGCAGCACAGGGGGCAGTGCCAAAAACATTCAGTACTTC.